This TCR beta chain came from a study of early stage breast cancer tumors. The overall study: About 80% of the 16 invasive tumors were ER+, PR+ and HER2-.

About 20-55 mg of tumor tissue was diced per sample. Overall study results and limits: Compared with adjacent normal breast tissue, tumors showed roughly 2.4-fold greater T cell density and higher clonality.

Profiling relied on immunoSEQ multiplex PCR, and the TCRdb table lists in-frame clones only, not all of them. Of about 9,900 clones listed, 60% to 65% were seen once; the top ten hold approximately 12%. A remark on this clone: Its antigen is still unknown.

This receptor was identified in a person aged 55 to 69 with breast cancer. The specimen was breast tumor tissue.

This CDR3 is CASSYSGQEPNTEAFF. CDR3 nucleotides: TGTGCCAGCAGTTACTCGGGACAGGAGCCTAACACTGAAGCTTTCTTT. The rearrangement joins TRBV6-6 to TRBJ1-1, with 8 bases matching TRBD1. The CDR3 has 16 residues. Germline CDR1 is MNHNY and CDR2 is SVGAGI (reference sequence). J was trimmed by 2 bases and V by 0 bases; bases with no gene match: 5.